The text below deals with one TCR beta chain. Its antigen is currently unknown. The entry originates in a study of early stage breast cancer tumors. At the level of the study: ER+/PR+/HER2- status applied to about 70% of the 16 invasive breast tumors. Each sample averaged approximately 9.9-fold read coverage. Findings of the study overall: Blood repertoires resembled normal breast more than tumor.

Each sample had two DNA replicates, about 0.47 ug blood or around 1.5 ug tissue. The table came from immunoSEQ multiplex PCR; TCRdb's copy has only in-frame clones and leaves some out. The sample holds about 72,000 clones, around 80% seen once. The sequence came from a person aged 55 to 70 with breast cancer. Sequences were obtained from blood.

The CDR3 spells CASSRDGSGQPQHF. CDR3 nucleotides: TGTGCCAGCAGCCGTGACGGGTCCGGTCAGCCCCAGCATTTT. The rearrangement links TRBV7-2 to TRBJ1-5, with unresolved D. CDR1 and CDR2 from the germline V gene are SGHTA and FQGNSA. This CDR3 is built from 14 residues. V lost 5 bases and J 6 bases, leaving 14 bases between the germline ends.